This paragraph covers one T cell receptor beta chain sequence. The data were obtained in a study of blood T cell repertoires in COVID-19. The V and J ends lost 3 bases and 4 bases respectively, with 14 bases between them. CDR3 length equals 16 residues. Germline CDR1 and CDR2: SGHNT and YYREEE (reference sequence). Some clones are missing from TCRdb's copy, which holds only in-frame ones; the method was immunoSEQ multiplex PCR. The sample gives approximately 270,000 clones, roughly four fifths of which show up once; roughly 14% is in the top ten. The sequenced material came from peripheral blood. This clonotype was obtained from a person aged 70 to 85 with COVID-19, enrolled during active disease. J is TRBJ1-6 and V is TRBV5-4; the D gene is possibly TRBD1 (6 bases). The CDR3 region is CASSSGEGQYNSPLHF. CDR3 coding DNA: TGTGCCAGCAGCTCCGGGGAGGGACAATATAATTCACCCCTCCACTTT.